This passage covers 30 T cell receptor beta chains from one sample sequenced in a study of T cell responses to AZD1222 COVID-19 vaccine. Only in-frame clones appear in the TCRdb table, and some are missing; sequencing was by immunoSEQ multiplex PCR. This table has some 100,000 clones, around 90% appearing once. The sequenced sample was peripheral blood, obtained on day 0 of AZD1222 vaccination. The origin of the receptors is an adult in good health.

The chain has TRBV11-1 and TRBJ2-1; D may be TRBD2 (5 bases). V dropped 1 base and J dropped 11 bases, with 9 bases sitting between them. This CDR3 comprises 12 residues. Germline V lookup: CDR1 SGHAT, CDR2 FQDESV (reference sequence). DNA for the CDR3: TGTGCCAGCAGCTTAGAGGGAGTAAAGCAGTTCTTC. This translates into CASSLEGVKQFF.

The chain employs TRBV4-1 and TRBJ2-2; D is undetermined. The germline V gene has CDR1 MGHRA and CDR2 YSYEKL. Trimming took 10 bases from V and 3 from J, leaving 18 bases between them. This CDR3 has 15 residues. The CDR3 region has the DNA TGCGCCACCGGAGACCCCTCCTCGGACACCGGGGAGCTGTTTTTT. Protein product: CATGDPSSDTGELFF.

The chain uses TRBV3-1 (or the pseudogene TRBV3-2) and TRBJ1-3, with a possible D match to TRBD1 (5 bases). The CDR3 sequence is 15 residues long. V was shortened by 1 base and J by 2 bases, with 9 bases between the two germline ends. CDR1 is LGHDT and CDR2 is YNNKEL in the germline V gene (reference sequence). The CDR3 coding sequence is TGTGCCAGCAGCCAAGCCGGGACCACTGGAAACACCATATATTTT. It is translated as CASSQAGTTGNTIYF.

Written as DNA, the CDR3 is TGTGCCAGCAGCCAATCTTCTATAAAACAGGGGGCGGAGACCCAGTACTTC. Translation: CASSQSSIKQGAETQYF. The chain recombines TRBV5-4 with TRBJ2-5, with 9 bases fitting TRBD1. The CDR3 length is 17 residues. Germline lookup yields CDR1 SGHNT and CDR2 YYREEE (reference sequence). J gave up 5 bases and V 4 bases, and 15 bases lay outside the gene matches.

V is TRBV28 and J is TRBJ1-2; 8 positions match TRBD1. CDR3 length: 17 amino acids. CDR1 MDHEN and CDR2 SYDVKM come from the germline V gene. V lost 5 bases and J lost 3; bases outside the gene matches: 14. DNA of the CDR3: TGTGCCAGCAGTATCACAGGGGGACGCCCGCTAGACTATGGCTACACCTTC. This translates into CASSITGGRPLDYGYTF.

This chain links TRBV7-2 with TRBJ1-2; TRBD1 is a possible D gene (5 bases). Per the germline V gene, CDR1 is SGHTA and CDR2 is FQGNSA. V was cut by 3 bases and J by 13 bases, with 18 bases left in between. The CDR3 covers 13 residues. This chain's CDR3 is CASSFSGADGGTF. In DNA, the CDR3 is TGTGCCAGCAGCTTCAGTGGGGCAGACGGGGGCACCTTC.

The gene calls are TRBV29-1 and TRBJ1-4; weak D call: TRBD1 (6 bases). The CDR3 runs to 13 residues. Germline V gene sequence: CDR1 SQVTM, CDR2 ANQGSEA. The V end was cut by 7 bases, the J end by 7 bases, with 16 bases between. The DNA for the CDR3 is TGCAGCGCGGGGGCCGGATCGGGTGAAAAACTGTTTTTT. This codes for CSAGAGSGEKLFF.

The gene calls are TRBV6-1 and TRBJ2-1; D may be TRBD1 (6 bases). CDR1 is MNHNS and CDR2 is SASEGT in the germline V gene. Trimming shortened V by 0 bases and J by 7 bases, and 10 bases separated the two germline ends. The CDR3 is 14 amino acids. The CDR3 DNA follows: TGTGCCAGCAGTGAAGCCAACAGGGATAATGAGCAGTTCTTC. Amino acid sequence: CASSEANRDNEQFF.

The chain has TRBV19 and TRBJ2-1, with unresolved D. The V and J ends lost 6 bases and 8 bases respectively, with 14 bases between them. This CDR3 has 13 amino acids. Germline V gene data show CDR1 as LNHDA and CDR2 as SQIVND (reference sequence). CDR3 amino acids: CASSTTSGYEQFF. CDR3 nucleotides: TGTGCCAGTAGCACGACGAGTGGGTATGAGCAGTTCTTC. Together with reference TRBV19 and TRBJ2-1, the CDR3 gives the full variable domain: DGGITQSPKYLFRKEGQNVTLSCEQNLNHDAMYWYRQDPGQGLRLIYYSQIVNDFQKGDIAEGYSVSREKKESFPLTVTSAQKNPTAFYLCASSTTSGYEQFFGPGTRLTVL.

The table lists this clone with a few counts. This rearrangement joins TRBV5-6 to TRBJ2-1; D is unclear. Germline V lookup: CDR1 SGHDT, CDR2 YYEEEE. The CDR3 has 14 amino acids. V lost 2 bases and J 4 bases, leaving 10 bases between the germline ends. The CDR3 region has the DNA TGTGCCAGCAGCTTTTATCGCGATTACAATGAGCAGTTCTTC. It is translated as CASSFYRDYNEQFF.

The chain has TRBV9 and TRBJ1-4, with TRBD1 matching 7 bases. The CDR3 is 14 amino acids. Looked up from germline, CDR1 is SGDLS and CDR2 is YYNGEE. V lost 7 bases, J lost 3 bases, and 6 bases stayed unmatched. This CDR3 reads CASGRDRPNEKLFF. In nucleotides, the CDR3 is TGTGCCAGCGGTAGGGACAGACCTAATGAAAAACTGTTTTTT. Filled out from reference TRBV9 and TRBJ1-4, the complete variable domain reads DSGVTQTPKHLITATGQRVTLRCSPRSGDLSVYWYQQSLDQGLQFLIQYYNGEERAKGNILERFSAQQFPDLHSELNLSSLELGDSALYFCASGRDRPNEKLFFGSGTQLSVL.

This sequence joins TRBV28 and TRBJ2-7; 9 nucleotides match TRBD1. CDR3 length: 17 amino acids. Germline V CDR1 and CDR2: MDHEN, SYDVKM. V shed 6 bases, J shed 3 bases, and the junction held 15 bases outside the gene matches. The CDR3 loop reads CASSSHRSGTGLYEQYF. The CDR3 DNA reads as TGTGCCAGCAGCAGCCACCGGTCCGGGACAGGGCTCTACGAGCAGTACTTC.

The chain has TRBV28 and TRBJ2-7; possible D gene TRBD1, 6 bases. Per the germline V gene, CDR1 is MDHEN and CDR2 is SYDVKM. The CDR3 extends over 16 amino acids. Trimming took off 2 bases at V and 2 bases at J, with 16 bases between the two ends. Here the CDR3 reads CASSLGRGGIPYEQYF. The DNA of the CDR3 is TGTGCCAGCAGTTTAGGCAGGGGCGGAATCCCCTACGAGCAGTACTTC.

This chain uses TRBV10-1 with TRBJ2-2; unclear D gene. Germline V lookup: CDR1 WNHNN, CDR2 SYGVQD (reference sequence). The CDR3 has 13 amino acids. The V end lost 6 bases, the J end lost 6 bases, and 11 bases lay between the germline ends. CDR3 bases: TGCGCCAGCAGCCCCGAAGCGTCCGGGGAGCTGTTTTTT. It translates to CASSPEASGELFF.

The V and J genes are TRBV2 and TRBJ1-1; no firm D call. Trimming pared 5 bases from V and 2 bases from J, leaving 9 bases between. The germline V gene encodes CDR1 SNHLY and CDR2 FYNNEI. This CDR3 is 13 amino acids long. The CDR3 here is CASSMRGNTEAFF. The CDR3 nucleotides read TGTGCCAGCAGTATGAGAGGAAACACTGAAGCTTTCTTT.

This sequence joins TRBV5-5 and TRBJ2-7, with a weak D call TRBD2 (6 bases). CDR3 length equals 12 residues. V lost 5 bases, J lost 7 bases, and 13 bases lay in between. Per germline, CDR1 SGHKS and CDR2 YYEKEE (reference sequence). Here the CDR3 reads CASRGGGGEQYF. The DNA of the CDR3 is TGTGCCAGCAGGGGAGGTGGAGGGGAGCAGTACTTC.

The chain links TRBV15 to TRBJ2-3; D may be TRBD2 (6 bases). Germline CDR1 LNHNV, CDR2 YYDKDF (reference sequence). Trimming shortened V by 3 bases and J by 1 base, and 14 bases separated the two germline ends. The CDR3 contains 16 residues. The DNA for the CDR3 is TGTGCCACCAGCAGTGAAGGGAGGATTCGCACAGATACGCAGTATTTT. Its translation: CATSSEGRIRTDTQYF.

This rearrangement joins TRBV27 to TRBJ2-1, with D perhaps matching TRBD2 (6 bases). Trimming shortened V by 4 bases and J by 8 bases, and 18 bases separated the two germline ends. CDR3 length: 15 residues. The germline gives CDR1 MNHEY, CDR2 SMNVEV (reference sequence). The CDR3 bases are TGTGCCAGCAGTTCTCTAGCCGGGAGTTGGGATGAGCAGTTCTTC. Protein: CASSSLAGSWDEQFF.

V and J are TRBV10-3 and TRBJ1-4, with D unclear. The germline V and J ends were trimmed by 0 bases and 5 bases, with 7 bases remaining between them. Looked up from germline, CDR1 is ENHRY and CDR2 is SYGVKD. The length of the CDR3 is 14 residues. This CDR3 reads CAISESTRNEKLFF. CDR3 in DNA: TGTGCCATCAGTGAGTCCACAAGGAATGAAAAACTGTTTTTT.

The chain carries TRBV18 and TRBJ2-4; 7 bases align to TRBD1. CDR3 length: 15 residues. Germline V gene lookup returns CDR1 KGHSH and CDR2 LQKENI. The ends lost 0 bases at V and 2 bases at J; junction bases unmatched: 1. The CDR3 nucleotides read TGTGCCAGCTCACCACCGGGACAGCCCAAAAACATTCAGTACTTC. This gives the protein CASSPPGQPKNIQYF.

Turning to this clone: Different DNA sequences within this sample yield the same CDR3. The V gene is TRBV7-2, the J gene TRBJ2-5; no reliable D call. Trimming shortened V by 1 base and J by 2 bases, and 2 bases separated the two germline ends. The CDR3 runs 12 residues. CDR1 SGHTA and CDR2 FQGNSA come from the germline V gene. CDR3 sequence: CASSLVQETQYF. CDR3 DNA sequence: TGTGCCAGCAGCTTAGTACAAGAGACCCAGTACTTC.

The CDR3 sequence: CASSLASETSLDYGYTF. The CDR3 nucleotides are TGTGCCAGCAGCTTAGCGAGCGAGACTAGTTTGGACTATGGCTACACCTTC. The rearrangement joins TRBV7-2 to TRBJ1-2; the D is unclear. This CDR3 spans 17 amino acids. The V end lost 0 bases, the J end lost 3 bases, and 17 bases lay between the germline ends. The germline V gene encodes CDR1 SGHTA and CDR2 FQGNSA. The full variable domain, rest sourced from reference TRBV7-2 and TRBJ1-2, is GAGVSQSPSNKVTEKGKDVELRCDPISGHTALYWYRQSLGQGLEFLIYFQGNSAPDKSGLPSDRFSAERTGGSVSTLTIQRTQQEDSAVYLCASSLASETSLDYGYTFGSGTRLTVV.

The chain links TRBV27 to TRBJ2-1; D is undetermined. The length of the CDR3 is 12 residues. CDR1 MNHEY and CDR2 SMNVEV come from the germline V gene (reference sequence). V lost 3 bases, J lost 6 bases, and 6 bases lay in between. The CDR3 nucleotides read TGTGCCAGCAGTTTCTTCTCCAATGAGCAGTTCTTC. It encodes CASSFFSNEQFF.

This chain connects TRBV11-2 to TRBJ1-6; a weak D match, TRBD1 (5 bases). Germline V gene lookup returns CDR1 SGHAT and CDR2 FQNNGV. V lost 4 bases and J 5 bases, leaving 21 bases between the germline ends. The CDR3 consists of 18 residues. CDR3 sequence reads: CASSSTYSGGNHNSPLHF. The CDR3 DNA reads as TGTGCCAGCAGCTCGACCTATTCGGGGGGGAACCATAATTCACCCCTCCACTTT.

The rearrangement joins TRBV7-2 to TRBJ1-4; possibly TRBD1 for D (5 bases). Between the trimmed V and J ends, which lost 0 bases and 4 bases, there was a span of 18 bases. The germline V gene has CDR1 SGHTA and CDR2 FQGNSA. The CDR3 sequence is 18 residues long. CDR3 amino acids: CASSLARGLGSVNEKLFF. CDR3 DNA sequence: TGTGCCAGCAGCTTAGCTCGGGGGTTGGGGTCGGTTAATGAAAAACTGTTTTTT.

The chain employs TRBV2 and TRBJ2-1; 9 positions agree with TRBD2. Germline V gene sequence: CDR1 SNHLY, CDR2 FYNNEI. This CDR3 spans 13 amino acids. The V and J ends lost 11 bases and 9 bases, in that order; junction bases with no gene match: 11. The CDR3 reads CAGGTSRSGEQFF. The CDR3 region has the DNA TGTGCCGGCGGGACTAGCCGGAGTGGTGAGCAGTTCTTC.

The CDR3 DNA reads as TGCGCCAGCAGCCAAGATTGGGGACAGGGGGCTGAAGAGCAGTTCTTC. It codes for CASSQDWGQGAEEQFF. The V call is TRBV4-3, the J call TRBJ2-1; 12 bases are a match to TRBD1. Germline CDR1 is LGHNA and CDR2 is YSLEER. V shed 0 bases and J 10 bases; nucleotides not matched to a gene: 7. This CDR3 has 16 amino acids.

The chain couples TRBV5-4 to TRBJ1-1, with 8 bases aligning to TRBD1. Trimming cost V 4 bases and J 1 base; bases outside gene matches: 6. This CDR3 has 15 amino acids. CDR1 and CDR2 from the germline V gene are SGHNT and YYREEE (reference sequence). The chain's CDR3 is CASSRRDRSNTEAFF. As DNA, the CDR3 is TGTGCCAGCAGCCGGAGGGACAGGTCGAACACTGAAGCTTTCTTT.

The sample holds one count of this clone. The chain links TRBV7-9 to TRBJ2-2; 11 bases map to TRBD1. The CDR3 covers 19 residues. The J segment lost 0 bases and the V segment lost 0 bases, leaving 6 bases of the junction unmatched. Per the germline V gene, CDR1 is SEHNR and CDR2 is FQNEAQ (reference sequence). In DNA form, the CDR3 reads TGTGCCAGCAGCTTAGCCACGGGGACAGGGGGTGCGAACACCGGGGAGCTGTTTTTT. It yields the protein CASSLATGTGGANTGELFF.

This chain connects TRBV28 to TRBJ1-1; D gene unclear. CDR1 and CDR2 (germline): MDHEN, SYDVKM. The CDR3 has 17 residues. The V end was cut by 4 bases, the J end by 1 base, with 19 bases between. The CDR3 bases are TGTGCCAGCAGTTCTCGGTTTTTGTCCAGCAAGAACACTGAAGCTTTCTTT. Translating gives CASSSRFLSSKNTEAFF. Combining the CDR3 with reference TRBV28 and TRBJ1-1 gives the whole variable domain DVKVTQSSRYLVKRTGEKVFLECVQDMDHENMFWYRQDPGLGLRLIYFSYDVKMKEKGDIPEGYSVSREKKERFSLILESASTNQTSMYLCASSSRFLSSKNTEAFFGQGTRLTVV.